This TCR beta chain derives from a study of radiation and T cells in renal cell carcinoma. Study-wide results and caveats: Baseline intratumoral clonotype presence is unknown without pretreatment biopsies. In blood, top tumor clones expanded by 2 weeks, shrinking by 4.

The method was immunoSEQ multiplex PCR; TCRdb's version includes in-frame clones alone and lacks a portion of them. Here the sample spans around 130,000 clones, 80% to 90% being singletons. A word on this clone: Its antigen remains unknown.

The V gene's germline CDR1 is KGHSY and CDR2 FQNENV. Trimming cost V 4 bases and J 7 bases; bases outside gene matches: 15. The CDR3 is 17 amino acids. This sample's time point: blood 2 weeks post-SBRT. Treatment specified: 15 Gy SBRT to primary tumor, nephrectomy 4 weeks later. This renal cell carcinoma was of the clear cell type. Sequenced here: blood, sampled from a patient whose treatment included radiotherapy and nephrectomy. This sequence originates from a woman in her sixties or seventies with renal cell carcinoma. V gene TRBV16 combines with J gene TRBJ2-1, with TRBD2 matching 8 bases. As DNA, the CDR3 is TGTGCCAGCAGCCCGCAGGTTGGAAGCGGGAGTTGGAATGAGCAGTTCTTC. Its translation: CASSPQVGSGSWNEQFF.